A single sample is the source of the 31 T cell receptor beta chains below, sequenced in a study of T-cell memory formation after mild COVID-19. TCRdb re-analysed the 5' RACE reads in MiXCR, keeping a single row per CDR3 protein. The sample gives 300,000 to 350,000 distinct CDR3 sequences, roughly an eighth of which show up once; approximately 21% is in the top ten. The sequenced sample consisted of PBMCs or a T cell subset sorted from them (not recorded which). The receptors were gathered from a man aged 18-30 years who had mild COVID-19 (a few samples of this study predate the infection). Cell type and time point are not known.

Notes on this clonotype: One end of the junction is discordant with germline, which a read error may explain. This chain connects TRBV12-3 or TRBV12-4 to TRBJ2-1; D assignment may be TRBD1 or TRBD2 (6 bases each). This CDR3 is 13 amino acids long. The CDR3 nucleotides read TGTGCCAGCAGTTTAGCAGGGGGGACTGAGCGGTTCTTC. Amino acids: CASSLAGGTERFF.

This chain joins TRBV7-2 and TRBJ2-3; 7 bases are shared with TRBD2. Per germline, CDR1 SGHTA and CDR2 FQGNSA. V lost 7 bases to trimming and J lost 6 bases; unmatched junction nucleotides: 10. The CDR3 is made up of 14 amino acids. The CDR3 nucleotides are TGTGCCAGCACCCTTAGCGGGCCTGCCGATACGCAGTATTTT. This sequence encodes CASTLSGPADTQYF.

This clonotype was seen at least ten times. CDR3 coding DNA: TGCAGCGTTCGTTTGAGGGATGAAAAACTGTTTTTT. Translated, it gives CSVRLRDEKLFF. This sequence joins TRBV29-1 and TRBJ1-4; D gene unclear. The CDR3 covers 12 residues. Germline V gives CDR1 SQVTM, CDR2 ANQGSEA. The V gene lost 5 bases and the J gene lost 6 bases, with 10 bases spanning the gap.

This chain links TRBV30 with TRBJ1-2, with D maybe TRBD1 (5 bases). The V end was cut by 2 bases, the J end by 5 bases, with 9 bases between. The CDR3 runs to 12 residues. Germline CDR1 is GTSNPN and CDR2 is SVGIG (reference sequence). The CDR3 here is CAWSRGGYGYTF. The CDR3 DNA is TGTGCCTGGAGTCGGGGGGGATATGGCTACACCTTC.

The chain recombines TRBV7-9 with TRBJ2-7, with a weak D call TRBD2 (5 bases). The CDR3 consists of 15 residues. Trimming shortened V by 4 bases and J by 0 bases, and 13 bases separated the two germline ends. Germline assignment: CDR1 SEHNR and CDR2 FQNEAQ (reference sequence). The CDR3 nucleotides read TGTGCCAGCAGCTCCAGTGGACGGGACTCCTACGAGCAGTACGTC. It translates to CASSSSGRDSYEQYV.

The rearrangement joins TRBV11-2 to TRBJ1-4; the D is unclear. Germline V gene sequence: CDR1 SGHAT, CDR2 FQNNGV. The V end lost 5 bases, the J end lost 7 bases, and 11 bases lay between the germline ends. This CDR3 has 13 residues. The CDR3 nucleotides are TGTGCCAGCAGCCAGCACGAGGGTGAAAAACTGTTTTTT. Its translation is CASSQHEGEKLFF.

This clonotype was observed a handful of times. This chain joins TRBV20-1 and TRBJ2-3, with D possibly called TRBD1 or TRBD2 (5 bases each). CDR3 length: 15 amino acids. CDR1 is DFQATT and CDR2 is SNEGSKA in the germline V gene (reference sequence). V shed 3 bases and J shed 4 bases, with 17 bases lying between them. The CDR3, as DNA: TGCAGTGCTAGTCCGGGACGGGGCAGTTCAGATACGCAGTATTTT. The encoded protein is CSASPGRGSSDTQYF.

The sample holds a few counts of this clonotype. V usage is TRBV6-5 and J usage is TRBJ2-1; maybe TRBD2 (6 bases). In germline, CDR1 is MNHEY, CDR2 SVGAGI. The germline V and J ends were trimmed by 2 bases and 7 bases, with 12 bases remaining between them. The CDR3 consists of 14 residues. CDR3 in DNA: TGTGCCAGCAGTTACGGGTCGGGGGTAAATGAGCAGTTCTTC. Its protein product is CASSYGSGVNEQFF.

The table lists this clonotype with a few counts. The genes are TRBV12-3 or TRBV12-4 and TRBJ2-7; possible D gene TRBD2, 5 bases. CDR3 size: 14 residues. V lost 7 bases and J 2 bases, leaving 15 bases between the germline ends. CDR3 bases: TGTGCCAGCACCCCCGCGGTCGGGACCTACGAGCAGTACTTC. This codes for CASTPAVGTYEQYF.

The chain recombines TRBV15 with TRBJ2-5; a weak D match, TRBD1 (6 bases). This CDR3 has 14 residues. The ends were cut back, 0 bases at V and 3 bases at J, with 8 bases in the middle. From germline, CDR1 is LNHNV and CDR2 YYDKDF (reference sequence). The CDR3 DNA follows: TGTGCCACCAGCAGAGAGGACAGAAAAGAGACCCAGTACTTC. Amino acids: CATSREDRKETQYF.

CDR3: CASGTMDRPNGYTF. The CDR3 DNA reads as TGTGCCAGCGGAACCATGGACAGGCCAAATGGCTACACCTTC. The V and J genes are TRBV6-2 or TRBV6-3 and TRBJ1-2, with 7 nucleotides matching TRBD1. Germline trimming cut 8 bases from V and 6 bases from J; bases unmatched to any gene: 12. The germline V gene encodes CDR1 MNHEY and CDR2 SVGEGT. The CDR3 spans 14 residues.

V gene TRBV20-1 combines with J gene TRBJ2-1; 7 positions agree with TRBD2. This CDR3 is built from 15 residues. The germline V gene has CDR1 DFQATT and CDR2 SNEGSKA (reference sequence). J gave up 4 bases and V 2 bases, and 8 bases lay outside the gene matches. In DNA form, the CDR3 reads TGCAGTGCTAGACGGGTCGAGCGGGGTTACAATGAGCAGTTCTTC. It encodes CSARRVERGYNEQFF.

This clonotype was counted between two and nine times. The CDR3 DNA reads TGTGCCAGCAGTTACTCGCTTATGAACACTGAAGCTTTCTTT. This translates into CASSYSLMNTEAFF. The rearrangement links TRBV6-5 to TRBJ1-1; D gene unclear. Trimming removed 0 bases from V and 0 bases from J, with 5 bases in between. This CDR3 is 14 amino acids long. Germline V lookup: CDR1 MNHEY, CDR2 SVGAGI.

This clonotype turned up a few times. V and J are TRBV9 and TRBJ1-1, with D perhaps matching TRBD1 (5 bases). V gave up 0 bases and J gave up 1 base, with 7 bases separating them. Germline-derived CDR1 and CDR2 are SGDLS and YYNGEE. This CDR3 is 14 amino acids long. The CDR3 DNA sequence: TGTGCCAGCAGCGTAGCTGGGGCGAACACTGAAGCTTTCTTT. Its translation is CASSVAGANTEAFF.

This clonotype was seen repeatedly, ten times or more. The chain has TRBV4-1 and TRBJ2-7, with D possibly being TRBD1 or TRBD2 (5 bases each). The CDR3 is 14 amino acids. V lost 3 bases to trimming and J lost 7 bases, with 16 bases between them. From germline, CDR1 is MGHRA and CDR2 YSYEKL. The CDR3 DNA reads as TGCGCCAGCAGCCATTATGCAGGGTGGGGGGAGCAGTACGTC. Protein: CASSHYAGWGEQYV.

This chain joins TRBV6-5 and TRBJ2-3, with D uncertain. Germline V lookup: CDR1 MNHEY, CDR2 SVGAGI. The CDR3 covers 14 residues. V was pared by 0 bases and J by 4 bases, with 8 bases between. CDR3 coding DNA: TGTGCCAGCAGTTACTCAGATACCCCAGATACGCAGTATTTT. As protein: CASSYSDTPDTQYF.

The rearrangement uses TRBV7-8 and TRBJ2-7; D is possibly TRBD2 (6 bases). CDR1 and CDR2 from the germline V gene are SGHVS and FQNEAQ. The germline V and J ends were trimmed by 5 bases and 4 bases, with 15 bases remaining between them. This CDR3 region has 14 residues. DNA for the CDR3: TGTGCCAGCAGCCCCGGTTGGGGAGGTTACGAGCAGTACTTC. Translation: CASSPGWGGYEQYF.

In its sample, this clonotype was seen many times. The rearrangement uses TRBV29-1 and TRBJ1-1; D is ambiguous. The CDR3 runs to 10 residues. Trimming stripped 1 base from V and 6 bases from J, with 3 bases between. Germline loops: CDR1 SQVTM, CDR2 ANQGSEA. CDR3 in amino acids: CSVEGPEAFF. The CDR3 nucleotides read TGCAGCGTTGAAGGGCCTGAAGCTTTCTTT.

This clonotype was counted only a few times. This chain uses TRBV11-1 with TRBJ2-7; D not resolved. The CDR3 is 13 amino acids. The V end lost 3 bases, the J end lost 3 bases, and 9 bases lay between the germline ends. Germline assignment: CDR1 SGHAT and CDR2 FQDESV (reference sequence). As DNA, the CDR3 is TGTGCCAGCAGCTTTGGACCGATCTACGAGCAGTACGTC. This translates into CASSFGPIYEQYV.

The chain is built from TRBV4-1 and TRBJ2-5; 10 nucleotides align to TRBD2. J gave up 2 bases and V 3 bases, and 6 bases lay outside the gene matches. The CDR3 loop spans 16 amino acids. Germline V gene data show CDR1 as MGHRA and CDR2 as YSYEKL. CDR3 bases: TGCGCCAGCAGCCAGCGGAGCGGGGGGGCGCAAGAGACCCAGTACTTC. This gives the protein CASSQRSGGAQETQYF.

V is TRBV19 and J is TRBJ1-2; no clear D. CDR3 size: 10 residues. In germline, CDR1 is LNHDA, CDR2 SQIVND (reference sequence). The V end lost 7 bases, the J end lost 3 bases, and 3 bases lay between the germline ends. The CDR3 sequence: CASIDYGYTF. DNA of the CDR3: TGTGCCAGTATCGACTATGGCTACACCTTC. Full variable domain (remainder filled in from reference TRBV19 and TRBJ1-2): DGGITQSPKYLFRKEGQNVTLSCEQNLNHDAMYWYRQDPGQGLRLIYYSQIVNDFQKGDIAEGYSVSREKKESFPLTVTSAQKNPTAFYLCASIDYGYTFGSGTRLTVV.

The J gene is TRBJ2-7, the V gene TRBV27; 7 nucleotides match TRBD1. The CDR3 extends over 15 amino acids. The V segment lost 5 bases and the J segment 3 bases; nucleotides outside the gene matches: 10. From germline, CDR1 is MNHEY and CDR2 SMNVEV (reference sequence). The CDR3 DNA follows: TGTGCCAGCAGTCCCGGGACAGTAACCCTCTACGAGCAGTACGTC. As protein: CASSPGTVTLYEQYV.

The J gene is TRBJ2-1, the V gene TRBV5-1; D remains unclear. The germline V and J ends were trimmed by 2 bases and 9 bases, with 12 bases remaining between them. The CDR3 has 13 residues. Germline V gene data show CDR1 as SGHRS and CDR2 as YFSETQ. CDR3 residues: CASSLGEIAEQFF. DNA of the CDR3: TGCGCCAGCAGCTTAGGCGAGATCGCTGAGCAGTTCTTC.

This clonotype was counted only a few times. The chain carries TRBV4-3 and TRBJ1-2; D unresolved. CDR1 and CDR2 from the germline V gene are LGHNA and YSLEER. This CDR3 contains 15 residues. V gave up 2 bases and J gave up 8 bases, with 18 bases separating them. CDR3 protein: CASSQTPLLDLGYTF. CDR3 nucleotide sequence: TGCGCCAGCAGCCAAACGCCCCTGCTAGACTTGGGCTACACCTTC.

The chain couples TRBV5-1 to TRBJ2-5, with TRBD1 matching over 8 bases. This CDR3 is built from 15 residues. Germline CDR1 is SGHRS and CDR2 is YFSETQ. Trimming took 2 bases from V and 5 from J; bases not matched to a gene: 8. CDR3 region: CASSFDGTGDETQYF. DNA for the CDR3: TGCGCCAGCAGCTTTGACGGGACAGGTGATGAGACCCAGTACTTC. Using reference TRBV5-1 and TRBJ2-5 for the parts outside the CDR3, the full variable domain is KAGVTQTPRYLIKTRGQQVTLSCSPISGHRSVSWYQQTPGQGLQFLFEYFSETQRNKGNFPGRFSGRQFSNSRSEMNVSTLELGDSALYLCASSFDGTGDETQYFGPGTRLLVL.

This clonotype was detected only a few times. This chain joins TRBV30 and TRBJ2-7, with a possible D match to TRBD2 (5 bases). V gave up 0 bases and J gave up 0 bases, with 12 bases separating them. Germline lookup yields CDR1 GTSNPN and CDR2 SVGIG (reference sequence). CDR3 length: 15 residues. CDR3 amino acids: CAWSVRTHSSYEQYF. The CDR3 DNA follows: TGTGCCTGGAGTGTGAGGACTCATAGCTCCTACGAGCAGTACTTC.

This clonotype was seen a few times. The genes are TRBV20-1 and TRBJ2-1; 8 nucleotides match TRBD2. CDR1 and CDR2 from the germline V gene are DFQATT and SNEGSKA (reference sequence). CDR3 length: 12 residues. The V segment lost 6 bases and the J segment 5 bases; nucleotides outside the gene matches: 3. As DNA, the CDR3 is TGCAGTGCCGGACTAGCCCACAATGAGCAGTTCTTC. Translation gives CSAGLAHNEQFF.

This chain uses TRBV20-1 with TRBJ2-5; D may match TRBD1 or TRBD2 (6 bases each). CDR1 and CDR2 from the germline V gene are DFQATT and SNEGSKA (reference sequence). Trimming shortened V by 6 bases and J by 2 bases, and 19 bases separated the two germline ends. This CDR3 has 15 residues. The CDR3, as DNA: TGCAGTGCCAGATTCCCCGGGGGCAGACAAGAGACCCAGTACTTC. Its translation is CSARFPGGRQETQYF.

The chain uses TRBV27 and TRBJ1-1; 8 bases are a match to TRBD1. With 5 bases clipped from V and 4 bases from J, the junction kept 12 bases outside the gene matches. The V gene's germline CDR1 is MNHEY and CDR2 SMNVEV (reference sequence). This CDR3 region has 16 residues. CDR3 sequence: CASSRTGRSPFTEAFF. The CDR3 region has the DNA TGTGCCAGCAGTCGGACAGGGAGGTCTCCATTCACTGAAGCTTTCTTT.

This clonotype has more than one count but fewer than ten. The chain couples TRBV6-2 or TRBV6-3 to TRBJ2-1; tentative D call: TRBD2 (6 bases). The germline V and J ends were trimmed by 2 bases and 10 bases, with 9 bases remaining between them. Germline V gives CDR1 MNHEY, CDR2 SVGEGT. This CDR3 has 12 amino acids. The CDR3 sequence: CASSYRGSEQFF. In nucleotides, the CDR3 is TGTGCCAGCAGTTACCGGGGGAGCGAGCAGTTCTTC.

In its sample, this clonotype was seen a few times. The J gene is TRBJ2-2, the V gene TRBV12-3 or TRBV12-4; 10 positions agree with TRBD1. The CDR3 sequence is 15 residues long. The J segment lost 3 bases and the V segment lost 6 bases, leaving 4 bases of the junction unmatched. CDR3 residues: CASRSGTGDTGELFF. CDR3 bases: TGTGCCAGCAGGTCCGGGACAGGGGACACCGGGGAGCTGTTTTTT.